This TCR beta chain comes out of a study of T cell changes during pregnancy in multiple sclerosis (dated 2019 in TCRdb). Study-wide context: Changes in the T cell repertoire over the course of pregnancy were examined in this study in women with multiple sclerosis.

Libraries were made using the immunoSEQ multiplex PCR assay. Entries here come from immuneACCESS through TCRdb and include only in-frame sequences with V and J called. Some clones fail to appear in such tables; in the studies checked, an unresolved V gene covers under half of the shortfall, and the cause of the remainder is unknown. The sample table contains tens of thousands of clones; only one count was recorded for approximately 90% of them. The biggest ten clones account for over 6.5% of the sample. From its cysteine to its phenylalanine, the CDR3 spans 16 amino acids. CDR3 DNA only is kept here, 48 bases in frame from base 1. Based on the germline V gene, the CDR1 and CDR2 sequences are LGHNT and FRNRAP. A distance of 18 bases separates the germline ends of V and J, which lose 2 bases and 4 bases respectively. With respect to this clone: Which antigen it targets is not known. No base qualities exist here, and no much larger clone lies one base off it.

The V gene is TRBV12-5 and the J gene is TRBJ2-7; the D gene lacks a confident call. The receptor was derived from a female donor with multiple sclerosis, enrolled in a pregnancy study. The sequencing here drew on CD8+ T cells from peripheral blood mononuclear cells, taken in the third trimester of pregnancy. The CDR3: CASGLWSRGRMYEQYF. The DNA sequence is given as TGTGCTAGTGGTTTGTGGTCCAGAGGTAGGATGTACGAGCAGTACTTC.